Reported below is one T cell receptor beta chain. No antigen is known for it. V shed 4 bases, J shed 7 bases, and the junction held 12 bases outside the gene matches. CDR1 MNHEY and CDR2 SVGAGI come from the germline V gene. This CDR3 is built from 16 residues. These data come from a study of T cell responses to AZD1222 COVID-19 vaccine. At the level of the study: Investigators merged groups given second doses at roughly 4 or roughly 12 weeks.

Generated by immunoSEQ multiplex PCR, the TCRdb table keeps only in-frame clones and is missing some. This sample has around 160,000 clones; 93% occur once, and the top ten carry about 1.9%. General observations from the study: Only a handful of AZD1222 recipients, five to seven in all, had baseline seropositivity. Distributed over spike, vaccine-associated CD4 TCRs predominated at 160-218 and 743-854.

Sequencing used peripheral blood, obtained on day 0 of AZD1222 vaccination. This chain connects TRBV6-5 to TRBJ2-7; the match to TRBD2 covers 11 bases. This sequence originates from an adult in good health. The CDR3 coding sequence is TGTGCCAGCAGTTTCTCCAAGGGACTAGCGGTCTGGGAGCAGTACTTC. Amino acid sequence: CASSFSKGLAVWEQYF.